Detailed here is one T cell receptor beta chain. This specimen belongs to a study of blood T cell repertoires in COVID-19. Clones were read by immunoSEQ multiplex PCR, and TCRdb kept only the in-frame ones, dropping some. The repertoire holds over 200,000 clones, with under 85% as singletons. Seattle patients were enrolled during active infection and followed longitudinally. The sample consisted of peripheral blood. This TCR came from a woman of 80 years or more with COVID-19, enrolled during active disease.

CDR3 region: CASSPEQGQFF. Here the CDR3 DNA reads TGTGCCAGCTCACCTGAACAGGGGCAGTTCTTC. The chain has TRBV18 and TRBJ2-1; tentative D call: TRBD1 (6 bases). The CDR3 consists of 11 residues. The germline gives CDR1 KGHSH, CDR2 LQKENI. V dropped 3 bases and J dropped 12 bases, with 9 bases sitting between them.